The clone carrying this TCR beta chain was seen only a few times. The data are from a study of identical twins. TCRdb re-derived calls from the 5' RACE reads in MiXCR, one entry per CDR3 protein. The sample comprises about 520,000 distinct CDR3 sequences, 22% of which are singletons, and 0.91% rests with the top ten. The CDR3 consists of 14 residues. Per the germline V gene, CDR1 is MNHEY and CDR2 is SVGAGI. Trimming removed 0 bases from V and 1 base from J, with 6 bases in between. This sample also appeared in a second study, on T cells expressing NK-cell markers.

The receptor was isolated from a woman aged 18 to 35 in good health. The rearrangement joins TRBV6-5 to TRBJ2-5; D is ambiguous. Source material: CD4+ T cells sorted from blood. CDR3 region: CASSYSPSQETQYF. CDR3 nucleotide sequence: TGTGCCAGCAGTTACTCTCCTAGCCAAGAGACCCAGTACTTC.